Listed below are T cell receptor beta chains from one sample, sequenced in a study of blood T cell repertoires in COVID-19. Measured with immunoSEQ multiplex PCR; TCRdb has only the in-frame clones, and not every one. This table holds some 180,000 clones, roughly 80% found once. The sequencing sample was made of PBMCs or T cells enriched from blood (not recorded which). Source of these receptors: a man in his fifties or sixties who had been exposed to COVID-19. The CDR3 runs from the conserved cysteine through the conserved F or W.

V: TRBV19
J: TRBJ1-5
CDR3: CASSPYPGDNQPQHF

V: TRBV10-3
J: TRBJ1-2
CDR3: CAISVQRDRSNYGYTF

V: TRBV27
J: TRBJ2-7
CDR3: CASSLTSYHEQYF

V: TRBV5-1
J: TRBJ1-2
CDR3: CASSLVGDSYGYTF

V: TRBV4-1
J: TRBJ2-7
CDR3: CASSSGQGYEQYF

V: TRBV6-1
J: TRBJ2-1
CDR3: CASSEAWTGGEEQFF

V: TRBV27
J: TRBJ1-2
CDR3: CASSSGTPRLGGYTF

V: TRBV7-2
J: TRBJ1-1
CDR3: CASSPRQGPLAEAFF

V: TRBV27
J: TRBJ2-3
CDR3: CASSPTSGASTDTQYF

V: TRBV7-3
J: TRBJ2-2
CDR3: CASSTPGQGAAGELFF

V: TRBV19
J: TRBJ1-5
CDR3: CASTPFRDIDSNQPQHF

V: TRBV10-3
J: TRBJ2-7
CDR3: CAISRDINKQYF

V: TRBV7-3
J: TRBJ2-1
CDR3: CASSSYSGANNEQFF

V: TRBV2
J: TRBJ2-1
CDR3: CASSDRAGGRGNEQFF

V: TRBV3-1/TRBV3-2
J: TRBJ1-4
CDR3: CASSQNTGENEKLFF

V: TRBV6-5
J: TRBJ2-7
CDR3: CASRKDRVHEQYF

V: TRBV30
J: TRBJ1-2
CDR3: CAWSFVIGAGGYGYTF

V: TRBV5-8
J: TRBJ2-3
CDR3: CASLAGDLTDTQYF

V: TRBV14
J: TRBJ1-3
CDR3: CASSQGQGKFGVGTIYF

V: TRBV7-8
J: TRBJ2-5
CDR3: CASSLAPRGQSTQYF

V: TRBV27
J: TRBJ2-7
CDR3: CASSSQTSGSRWDYEQYF

V: TRBV7-2
J: TRBJ2-5
CDR3: CASSLGAVETQYF

V: TRBV27
J: TRBJ2-1
CDR3: CASSSMTSGRAAYNEQFF

V: TRBV15
J: TRBJ2-7
CDR3: CATSKDIGPYEQYF

V: TRBV7-2
J: TRBJ2-5
CDR3: CASSLARAGVGETQYF

V: TRBV5-1
J: TRBJ1-6
CDR3: CASSLGQYNSPLHF

V: TRBV7-8
J: TRBJ1-2
CDR3: CASSDKANGYTF

V: TRBV27
J: TRBJ1-6
CDR3: CASSPRGSGPYNSPLHF

V: TRBV11-3
J: TRBJ1-3
CDR3: CASSPGQGPGNTIYF

V: TRBV11-3
J: TRBJ2-2
CDR3: CASSLGSPGELFF

V: TRBV24-1
J: TRBJ1-1
CDR3: CATSDTRVGTEAFF

V: TRBV24-1
J: TRBJ2-1
CDR3: CATSDPKREGPYNEQFF

V: TRBV25-1
J: TRBJ1-2
CDR3: CASSARTVPYGYTF

V: TRBV12-3/TRBV12-4
J: TRBJ2-5
CDR3: CASSSEARETQYF

V: TRBV18
J: TRBJ2-1
CDR3: CASSPRQGGDNEQFF

V: TRBV27
J: TRBJ1-2
CDR3: CASSLAGYGYTF

V: TRBV28
J: TRBJ2-5
CDR3: CASSFSDRGQETQYF

V: TRBV7-2
J: TRBJ2-1
CDR3: CASSHQGGEQFF

V: TRBV5-1
J: TRBJ2-1
CDR3: CASSLFVAGERNEQFF

V: TRBV19
J: TRBJ2-7
CDR3: CASMGTSAHEQYF

V: TRBV30
J: TRBJ2-7
CDR3: CAWSVQAPPYEQYF

V: TRBV30
J: TRBJ2-5
CDR3: CAWSSLQETQYF

V: TRBV12-3/TRBV12-4
J: TRBJ1-1
CDR3: CASSLQAYTEAFF

V: TRBV25-1
J: TRBJ1-6
CDR3: CASRYTGINSPLHF

V: TRBV6-5
J: TRBJ2-7
CDR3: CASSFPIGTGSYEQYF

V: TRBV10-3
J: TRBJ2-1
CDR3: CAISVRDRGPLAASSYNEQFF

V: TRBV19
J: TRBJ2-7
CDR3: CASSKREDYEQYF

V: TRBV6-5
J: TRBJ2-2
CDR3: CASGLAGANTGELFF

V: TRBV19
J: TRBJ1-6
CDR3: CASSSRDSFNSPLHF

V: TRBV29-1
J: TRBJ1-1
CDR3: CSVVGSLGQGARFTEAFF

V: TRBV5-1
J: TRBJ1-4
CDR3: CASSLGFGTGSNEKLFF

V: TRBV4-1
J: TRBJ2-2
CDR3: CASSPWTSGTTGELFF

V: TRBV5-1
J: TRBJ1-3
CDR3: CASSLITGTGNTIYF